The rows below give T cell receptor beta chains drawn from one sample of a study of T cell changes during pregnancy in multiple sclerosis. Libraries were prepared by immunoSEQ multiplex PCR; TCRdb keeps only in-frame clonotypes and omits some of them. The data show 70,000 to 95,000 clones, with 80% to 95% seen just once and approximately 0.75% held by the top ten. This specimen consisted of peripheral blood, obtained in the second trimester of pregnancy. The source of these receptors is a female donor in good health, enrolled as a control in a pregnancy study. Both conserved end residues are part of each CDR3. D genes are given only for firm matches. Rows may omit the clone size; those that give it use once, few, many or a size class.

v_call: TRBV29-1
j_call: TRBJ2-1
d_call: TRBD1
clone_size: .
cdr3_nt: TGCAGCGGAGTAGGGACAGGGGGCAGGTATGAGCAGTTCTTC
cdr3_aa: CSGVGTGGRYEQFF

v_call: TRBV5-5
j_call: TRBJ2-2
d_call: TRBD1
clone_size: .
cdr3_nt: TGTGCCAGCAGCTTAATGGGACAGGGGGCAGGCACCGGGGAGCTGTTTTTT
cdr3_aa: CASSLMGQGAGTGELFF

v_call: TRBV23-1
j_call: TRBJ2-7
d_call: .
clone_size: once
cdr3_nt: TGCGCCAGCAGTCAATCCCCAGGACACCCCTACGAGCAGTACTTC
cdr3_aa: CASSQSPGHPYEQYF

v_call: TRBV11-3
j_call: TRBJ1-1
d_call: TRBD1
clone_size: .
cdr3_nt: TGTGCCAGCAGCAAGCCGGGACAGATCGAAGCTTTCTTT
cdr3_aa: CASSKPGQIEAFF

v_call: TRBV9
j_call: TRBJ1-4
d_call: .
clone_size: .
cdr3_nt: TGTGCCAGCACCCTTGGCCCAACTAATGAAAAACTGTTTTTT
cdr3_aa: CASTLGPTNEKLFF

v_call: TRBV7-2
j_call: TRBJ2-3
d_call: .
clone_size: .
cdr3_nt: TGTGCCAGCAGCCCACGTTTGGGGGGAAGAGATACGCAGTATTTT
cdr3_aa: CASSPRLGGRDTQYF

v_call: TRBV30
j_call: TRBJ2-1
d_call: .
clone_size: .
cdr3_nt: TGTGCCTGGAGCGGACAGTACAATGAGCAGTTCTTC
cdr3_aa: CAWSGQYNEQFF

v_call: TRBV9
j_call: TRBJ1-1
d_call: TRBD1
clone_size: .
cdr3_nt: TGTGCCAGCAGCGCCGGGACAGGGGGTGCTGAAGCTTTCTTT
cdr3_aa: CASSAGTGGAEAFF

v_call: TRBV11-1
j_call: TRBJ2-7
d_call: TRBD2
clone_size: .
cdr3_nt: TGTGCCAGCAGCTTAGCCGCCGCGGGGGGGACCTACGAGCAGTACTTC
cdr3_aa: CASSLAAAGGTYEQYF

v_call: TRBV5-4
j_call: TRBJ1-2
d_call: TRBD1
clone_size: .
cdr3_nt: TGTGCCAGCAGCTCTGACAGGGGGAATGGCTACACCTTC
cdr3_aa: CASSSDRGNGYTF

v_call: TRBV18
j_call: TRBJ1-2
d_call: TRBD1
clone_size: .
cdr3_nt: TGTGCCAGCTCACCACGGGGGACAGGGGACTATGGCTACACCTTC
cdr3_aa: CASSPRGTGDYGYTF

v_call: TRBV20-1
j_call: TRBJ2-7
d_call: .
clone_size: once
cdr3_nt: TGCAGTGCTAGGGGAGGCTACGAGCAGTACTTC
cdr3_aa: CSARGGYEQYF

v_call: TRBV2
j_call: TRBJ2-5
d_call: TRBD2
clone_size: .
cdr3_nt: TGTGCCAGCACCCGGACTAGCGGACAAGAGACCCAGTACTTC
cdr3_aa: CASTRTSGQETQYF

v_call: TRBV19
j_call: TRBJ1-3
d_call: .
clone_size: .
cdr3_nt: TGTGCCAGTAGAGGGGACTCTGGAAACACCATATATTTT
cdr3_aa: CASRGDSGNTIYF

v_call: TRBV7-2
j_call: TRBJ2-3
d_call: TRBD2
clone_size: .
cdr3_nt: TGTGCCAGCAGCTCAGTAGCGGGGGGGCAAGATACGCAGTATTTT
cdr3_aa: CASSSVAGGQDTQYF

v_call: TRBV7-9
j_call: TRBJ2-3
d_call: TRBD2
clone_size: .
cdr3_nt: TGTGCCAGCAGCTTAGGGTGGTTGACTAGCGGGGGAAATACGCAGTATTTT
cdr3_aa: CASSLGWLTSGGNTQYF

v_call: TRBV7-9
j_call: TRBJ2-3
d_call: TRBD2
clone_size: .
cdr3_nt: TGTGCCAGCAGCTTAATTCTAGCGGGGGGGCCGGATACGCAGTATTTT
cdr3_aa: CASSLILAGGPDTQYF

v_call: TRBV6-5
j_call: TRBJ1-1
d_call: .
clone_size: .
cdr3_nt: TGTGCCAGCAGTTACACAGGATACACTGAAGCTTTCTTT
cdr3_aa: CASSYTGYTEAFF

v_call: TRBV5-1
j_call: TRBJ1-1
d_call: .
clone_size: .
cdr3_nt: TGCGCCAGCAGGACAGGGAACACTGAAGCTTTCTTT
cdr3_aa: CASRTGNTEAFF

v_call: TRBV18
j_call: TRBJ2-7
d_call: TRBD1
clone_size: .
cdr3_nt: TGTGCCAGCTCACCCCTATTTACGGACAGGGCGCCATACGAGCAGTACTTC
cdr3_aa: CASSPLFTDRAPYEQYF

v_call: TRBV2
j_call: TRBJ2-5
d_call: TRBD1
clone_size: .
cdr3_nt: TGTGCCAGCAGTGATATCGGACAGGGGCGAGAGACCCAGTACTTC
cdr3_aa: CASSDIGQGRETQYF

v_call: TRBV23-1
j_call: TRBJ2-4
d_call: TRBD1
clone_size: .
cdr3_nt: TGCGCCAGCAGTCCCCACCCCGACAGGGTGGGCAAAAACATTCAGTACTTC
cdr3_aa: CASSPHPDRVGKNIQYF

v_call: TRBV5-5
j_call: TRBJ2-7
d_call: .
clone_size: .
cdr3_nt: TGTGCCAGCAGCTTGGTGGGAGACCTCGAGCAGTACTTC
cdr3_aa: CASSLVGDLEQYF

v_call: TRBV7-8
j_call: TRBJ2-3
d_call: TRBD1
clone_size: few
cdr3_nt: TGTGCCAGCAGTTCAGGGGGACAGGGGGAACTACCCTTCACAGATACGCAGTATTTT
cdr3_aa: CASSSGGQGELPFTDTQYF

v_call: TRBV6-6
j_call: TRBJ2-5
d_call: .
clone_size: .
cdr3_nt: TGTGCCAGCAGTTACGATTTGGCGGTTCGAGAGACCCAGTACTTC
cdr3_aa: CASSYDLAVRETQYF

v_call: TRBV5-4
j_call: TRBJ1-2
d_call: .
clone_size: .
cdr3_nt: TGTGCCAGCAGCTCAAGGACGGGGTACTATGGCTACACCTTC
cdr3_aa: CASSSRTGYYGYTF

v_call: TRBV30
j_call: TRBJ1-2
d_call: .
clone_size: .
cdr3_nt: TGTGCCTGGAGTGTGGGGGGAATTGGCTACACCTTC
cdr3_aa: CAWSVGGIGYTF

v_call: TRBV7-2
j_call: TRBJ1-1
d_call: .
clone_size: .
cdr3_nt: TGTGCCAGCAGCGCTAAACAGGGTACGCACACTGAAGCTTTCTTT
cdr3_aa: CASSAKQGTHTEAFF

v_call: TRBV7-3
j_call: TRBJ1-1
d_call: .
clone_size: .
cdr3_nt: TGTGCCAGCAGCCCCCCAGGTGGTGAAGGCACTGAAGCTTTCTTT
cdr3_aa: CASSPPGGEGTEAFF

v_call: TRBV5-1
j_call: TRBJ2-4
d_call: .
clone_size: .
cdr3_nt: TGCGCCAGCAGCCGGGAGAGGCAAGACATTCAGTACTTC
cdr3_aa: CASSRERQDIQYF

v_call: TRBV6-5
j_call: TRBJ1-2
d_call: .
clone_size: .
cdr3_nt: TGTGCCAGCAGTTACAGTTGGGGGCAGATAAATGGCTACACCTTC
cdr3_aa: CASSYSWGQINGYTF

v_call: TRBV6-5
j_call: TRBJ1-1
d_call: .
clone_size: .
cdr3_nt: TGTGCCAGCAGTTACTCCATGAACACTGAAGCTTTCTTT
cdr3_aa: CASSYSMNTEAFF

v_call: TRBV19
j_call: TRBJ2-2
d_call: .
clone_size: .
cdr3_nt: TGTGCCAGTAGTATAGGGTTTGGGGCAGGGGAGCTGTTTTTT
cdr3_aa: CASSIGFGAGELFF

v_call: TRBV4-3
j_call: TRBJ1-6
d_call: TRBD1
clone_size: .
cdr3_nt: TGCGCCAGCAGCCAGGGACAGCGAGGTTCACCCCTCCACTTT
cdr3_aa: CASSQGQRGSPLHF

v_call: TRBV27
j_call: TRBJ1-1
d_call: TRBD1
clone_size: .
cdr3_nt: TGTGCCAGCAGCCAGGGGGGCACTGAAGCTTTCTTT
cdr3_aa: CASSQGGTEAFF

v_call: TRBV4-1
j_call: TRBJ1-4
d_call: TRBD1
clone_size: .
cdr3_nt: TGCGCCAGCAGCCAACACAGGGGGCAAGATGAAAAACTGTTTTTT
cdr3_aa: CASSQHRGQDEKLFF

v_call: TRBV5-5
j_call: TRBJ1-1
d_call: TRBD1
clone_size: .
cdr3_nt: TGTGCCAGCAGCCTACAGGGGATCGGCACTGAAGCTTTCTTT
cdr3_aa: CASSLQGIGTEAFF

v_call: TRBV7-2
j_call: TRBJ1-1
d_call: TRBD1
clone_size: once
cdr3_nt: TGTGCCAGCAGCTACCACAGGGGGTCGGGCACTGAAGCTTTCTTT
cdr3_aa: CASSYHRGSGTEAFF

v_call: TRBV6-5
j_call: TRBJ2-2
d_call: .
clone_size: .
cdr3_nt: TGTGCCAGCAGGGAGGTGAACACCGGGGAGCTGTTTTTT
cdr3_aa: CASREVNTGELFF

v_call: TRBV6-5
j_call: TRBJ1-3
d_call: .
clone_size: .
cdr3_nt: TGTGCCAGCAGCGGGGGGACTGGAAACACCATATATTTT
cdr3_aa: CASSGGTGNTIYF

v_call: TRBV9
j_call: TRBJ2-3
d_call: TRBD2
clone_size: .
cdr3_nt: TGTGCCAGCAGCGGGCCGGTAGGGACTAGCGCTACAGATACGCAGTATTTT
cdr3_aa: CASSGPVGTSATDTQYF

v_call: TRBV19
j_call: TRBJ1-1
d_call: TRBD1
clone_size: .
cdr3_nt: TGTGCCAGTAGTACACAGGGGGCTAGCACTGAAGCTTTCTTT
cdr3_aa: CASSTQGASTEAFF

v_call: TRBV6-6
j_call: TRBJ2-3
d_call: .
clone_size: .
cdr3_nt: TGTGCCAGCAGTTATGAGGGAGATACGCAGTATTTT
cdr3_aa: CASSYEGDTQYF

v_call: TRBV7-9
j_call: TRBJ1-4
d_call: .
clone_size: .
cdr3_nt: TGTGCCAGCAGCCCCCGGGAGACTTATAATGAAAAACTGTTTTTT
cdr3_aa: CASSPRETYNEKLFF

v_call: TRBV9
j_call: TRBJ1-1
d_call: .
clone_size: .
cdr3_nt: TGTGCCAGCAGCGTAGGGCCGACCGGGACAAAAAACACTGAAGCTTTCTTT
cdr3_aa: CASSVGPTGTKNTEAFF